These 6 T cell receptor beta chains originate from one sample sequenced in a study of T cell responses to AZD1222 COVID-19 vaccine. Measured with immunoSEQ multiplex PCR; TCRdb has only the in-frame clones, and not every one. The table shows 85,000 to 100,000 clones, with less than 90% occurring only once. Source: peripheral blood, taken on day 0 of AZD1222 vaccination. These receptor sequences come from an adult in good health.

This chain links TRBV30 with TRBJ2-2; TRBD2 is a possible D gene (6 bases). The CDR3 is 18 residues long. Per the germline V gene, CDR1 is GTSNPN and CDR2 is SVGIG (reference sequence). With 0 bases removed from V and 1 base from J, the gap between germline ends came to 18 bases. DNA of the CDR3: TGTGCCTGGAGTGTCGTCTTTCGGAGGGACGGGAACACCGGGGAGCTGTTTTTT. Encoded protein: CAWSVVFRRDGNTGELFF.

This chain uses TRBV12-3 or TRBV12-4 with TRBJ2-5; TRBD1 might be the D (6 bases). V lost 6 bases and J lost 5, with 13 bases in between. CDR3 length: 13 amino acids. CDR3 sequence (DNA): TGTGCCAGCAGCCAGGGGTATCTGGAGACCCAGTACTTC. Protein product: CASSQGYLETQYF.

For this clone: One end of the junction fails to match germline, which may point to a read error. The rearrangement links TRBV7-7 to TRBJ1-1; TRBD1 is a possible D gene (5 bases). CDR3 length: 12 residues. The germline V gene has CDR1 SSHAT and CDR2 FNYEAQ (reference sequence). The DNA for the CDR3 is TGTGCTAGCAACTCGGACGAGGGGTGCGCTTTCTTT. Translated, it gives CASNSDEGCAFF.

The V gene is TRBV7-3, the J gene TRBJ2-7, with 8 bases that match TRBD1. CDR1 and CDR2 from the germline V gene are SGHTA and FQGTGA. V gave up 5 bases and J gave up 7 bases; unmatched junction bases: 10. This CDR3 region has 14 residues. The CDR3 loop reads CASSQDRGAGEQYF. The CDR3 nucleotides read TGTGCCAGCAGCCAAGACAGGGGCGCGGGGGAGCAGTACTTC.

The chain couples TRBV5-1 to TRBJ2-1; the D is unclear. Germline V gene sequence: CDR1 SGHRS, CDR2 YFSETQ. V was shortened by 0 bases and J by 4 bases, with 8 bases between the two germline ends. The CDR3 is 14 amino acids. In nucleotides, the CDR3 is TGCGCCAGCAGCTTGGAGGGCAGTTACAATGAGCAGTTCTTC. Protein: CASSLEGSYNEQFF.

The CDR3: CAVPRDATDTQYF. The CDR3 nucleotides are TGTGCCGTGCCGAGGGACGCCACAGATACGCAGTATTTT. V is TRBV7-9 and J is TRBJ2-3, with D possibly called TRBD1 or TRBD2 (5 bases each). V dropped 11 bases and J dropped 2 bases, with 14 bases sitting between them. The CDR3 has 13 amino acids. Germline V CDR1 and CDR2: SEHNR, FQNEAQ (reference sequence).